The next 9 T cell receptor beta chains were all read from a single sample in a study of T cells in Graves' hyperthyroidism and ophthalmopathy. Amplified TCR beta CDR3 regions derived from RNA transcripts. A set of HTBI primers served as the primers for a first-round RT-PCR of the TCR CDR3. TCRdb analysed the multiplex PCR reads with MiXCR anew, one entry per CDR3 protein. Altogether roughly 500,000 distinct CDR3 sequences are present, about 15% being singletons, with the ten largest covering 5% to 7%. Sequenced sample: blood. The receptors originated from a woman in her twenties or thirties with Graves' hyperthyroidism that later progressed to Graves' ophthalmopathy.

This clonotype came up a few times. The chain is built from TRBV6-1 and TRBJ1-3; D is perhaps TRBD1 (5 bases). V lost 5 bases and J 0 bases, leaving 20 bases between the germline ends. Germline loops: CDR1 MNHNS, CDR2 SASEGT. This CDR3 is 18 amino acids long. CDR3: CASSHTFYRSLSGNTIYF. CDR3 bases: TGTGCCAGCAGTCACACCTTCTACAGGAGCCTCTCTGGAAACACCATATATTTT.

At least ten counts were recorded for this clonotype. V usage is TRBV28 and J usage is TRBJ2-2; 7 bases line up with TRBD1. The CDR3 length is 15 residues. Germline CDR1 is MDHEN and CDR2 is SYDVKM. V dropped 4 bases and J dropped 2; count of bases not matched to a gene: 4. The CDR3 nucleotides read TGTGCCAGCAGTTGGACAGGTCCTAACACCGGGGAGCTGTTTTTT. Protein sequence: CASSWTGPNTGELFF.

The chain recombines TRBV5-4 with TRBJ1-2, with TRBD1 matching over 9 bases. The CDR3 length is 15 residues. The V and J ends lost 4 bases and 4 bases, in that order; junction bases with no gene match: 8. CDR1 and CDR2 from the germline V gene are SGHNT and YYREEE (reference sequence). The CDR3 nucleotides are TGTGCCAGCAGCCTGGGACAGGGCTCAGTCTATGGCTACACCTTC. This translates into CASSLGQGSVYGYTF.

A remark on this clonotype: A much bigger clone sits one base away, suggesting this may be a read error. J is TRBJ1-1 and V is TRBV7-3; no clear D. Germline-derived CDR1 and CDR2 are SGHTA and FQGTGA. The length of the CDR3 is 15 residues. The CDR3 DNA sequence: TGTGCCAGCGGCTTAATGGGAGGGCTGAACACTGAAGCTTTCTTT. Encoded protein: CASGLMGGLNTEAFF.

With respect to this clonotype: This could be a read error, since a much larger clone is one nucleotide away. This rearrangement joins TRBV6-1 to TRBJ1-1, with D hard to call. Germline values: CDR1 MNHNS, CDR2 SASEGT. The ends were cut back, 7 bases at V and 5 bases at J, with 8 bases in the middle. The CDR3 has 11 amino acids. The CDR3 DNA is TGTGCCAGCACCTCGGTGACTGAAGCTTTCTTT. It translates to CASTSVTEAFF.

J is TRBJ2-7 and V is TRBV30, with 9 bases fitting TRBD1. V shed 5 bases and J 4 bases; nucleotides not matched to a gene: 9. This CDR3 contains 14 residues. Germline V gives CDR1 GTSNPN, CDR2 SVGIG (reference sequence). The CDR3 protein is CAWGPRDREYEQYF. The CDR3 DNA reads TGTGCCTGGGGGCCCCGGGACAGGGAGTACGAGCAGTACTTC.

J is TRBJ2-1 and V is TRBV9; D not resolved. The CDR3 has 14 amino acids. Germline V gene lookup returns CDR1 SGDLS and CDR2 YYNGEE. V lost 2 bases, J lost 3 bases, and 9 bases lay in between. The CDR3 protein is CASSVQIDYNEQFF. CDR3 nucleotide sequence: TGTGCCAGCAGCGTTCAGATAGACTACAATGAGCAGTTCTTC. Full variable domain (rest looked up from reference TRBV9 and TRBJ2-1): DSGVTQTPKHLITATGQRVTLRCSPRSGDLSVYWYQQSLDQGLQFLIQYYNGEERAKGNILERFSAQQFPDLHSELNLSSLELGDSALYFCASSVQIDYNEQFFGPGTRLTVL.

This chain connects TRBV19 to TRBJ2-7, with 13 bases that match TRBD2. The trim removed 7 bases at V and 5 bases at J, leaving 8 bases unmatched. Germline V CDR1 and CDR2: LNHDA, SQIVND (reference sequence). This CDR3 has 15 amino acids. CDR3 nucleotides: TGTGCCAGTACAAGGACTAGCGGGAGTAGGGACGAGCAGTACTTC. It codes for CASTRTSGSRDEQYF.

This clonotype was recorded a few times. The chain carries TRBV5-1 and TRBJ2-1; 10 nucleotides line up with TRBD2. CDR3 size: 14 residues. Germline CDR1 SGHRS, CDR2 YFSETQ. V gave up 6 bases and J gave up 10 bases; unmatched junction bases: 10. The CDR3 region has the DNA TGCGCCAGCAACTCAGCGGGAGGGCCGGGCGAGCAGTTCTTC. It specifies CASNSAGGPGEQFF.